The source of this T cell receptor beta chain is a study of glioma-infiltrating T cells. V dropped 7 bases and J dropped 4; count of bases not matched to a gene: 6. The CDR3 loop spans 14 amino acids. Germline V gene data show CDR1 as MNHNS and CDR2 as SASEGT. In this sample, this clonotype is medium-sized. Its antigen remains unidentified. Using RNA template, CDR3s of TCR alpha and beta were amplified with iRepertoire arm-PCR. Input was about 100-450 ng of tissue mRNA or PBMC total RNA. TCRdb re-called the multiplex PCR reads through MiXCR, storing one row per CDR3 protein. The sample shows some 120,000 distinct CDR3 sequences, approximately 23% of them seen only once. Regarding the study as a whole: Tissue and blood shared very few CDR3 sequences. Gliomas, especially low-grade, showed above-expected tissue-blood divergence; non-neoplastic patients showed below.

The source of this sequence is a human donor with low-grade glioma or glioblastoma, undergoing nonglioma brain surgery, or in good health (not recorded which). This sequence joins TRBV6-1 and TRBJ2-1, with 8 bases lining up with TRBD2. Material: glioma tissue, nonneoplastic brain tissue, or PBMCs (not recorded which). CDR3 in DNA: TGTGCCAGCAAAATGAGCGGGAGTTACAATGAGCAGTTCTTC. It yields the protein CASKMSGSYNEQFF.